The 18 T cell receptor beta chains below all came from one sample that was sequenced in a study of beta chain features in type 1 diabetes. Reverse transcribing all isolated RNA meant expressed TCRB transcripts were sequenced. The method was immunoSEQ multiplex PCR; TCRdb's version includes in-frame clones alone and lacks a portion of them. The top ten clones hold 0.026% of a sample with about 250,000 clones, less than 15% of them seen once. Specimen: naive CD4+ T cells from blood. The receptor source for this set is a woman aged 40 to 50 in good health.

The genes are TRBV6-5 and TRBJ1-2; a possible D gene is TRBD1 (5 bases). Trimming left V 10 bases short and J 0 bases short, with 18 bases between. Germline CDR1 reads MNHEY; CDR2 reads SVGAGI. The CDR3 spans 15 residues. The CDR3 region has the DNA TGTGCCACCTCCTTTCGGGGGGTAGCTAACTATGGCTACACCTTC. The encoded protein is CATSFRGVANYGYTF.

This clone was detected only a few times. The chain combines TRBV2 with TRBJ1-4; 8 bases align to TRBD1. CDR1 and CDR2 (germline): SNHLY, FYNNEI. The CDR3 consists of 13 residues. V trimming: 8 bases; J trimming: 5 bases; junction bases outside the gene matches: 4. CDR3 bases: TGTGCCAGCCAGACAGGGGTGAATGAAAAACTGTTTTTT. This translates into CASQTGVNEKLFF.

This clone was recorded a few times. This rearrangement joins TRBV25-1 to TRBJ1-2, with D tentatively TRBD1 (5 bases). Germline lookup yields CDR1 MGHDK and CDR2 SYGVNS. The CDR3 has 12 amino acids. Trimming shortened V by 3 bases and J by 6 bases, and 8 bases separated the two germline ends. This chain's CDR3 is CASSDWGHGYTF. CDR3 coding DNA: TGTGCCAGCAGTGATTGGGGCCATGGCTACACCTTC.

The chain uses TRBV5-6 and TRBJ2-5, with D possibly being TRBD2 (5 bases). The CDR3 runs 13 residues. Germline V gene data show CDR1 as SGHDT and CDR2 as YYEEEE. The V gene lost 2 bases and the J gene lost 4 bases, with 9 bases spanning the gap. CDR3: CASSLASGETQYF. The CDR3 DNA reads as TGTGCCAGCAGCTTAGCCAGCGGAGAGACCCAGTACTTC.

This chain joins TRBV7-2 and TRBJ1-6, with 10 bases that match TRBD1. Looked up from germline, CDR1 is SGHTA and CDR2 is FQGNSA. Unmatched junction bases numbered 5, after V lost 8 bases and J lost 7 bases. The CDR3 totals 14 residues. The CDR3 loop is CASAVDRGNSPLHF. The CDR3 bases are TGTGCCAGCGCCGTGGACAGGGGGAATTCACCCCTCCACTTT.

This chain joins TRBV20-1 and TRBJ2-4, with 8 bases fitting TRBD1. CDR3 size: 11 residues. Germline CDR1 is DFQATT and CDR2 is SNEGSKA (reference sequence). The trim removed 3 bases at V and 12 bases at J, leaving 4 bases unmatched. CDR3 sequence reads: CSASRTGHQYF. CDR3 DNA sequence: TGCAGTGCTAGCCGGACAGGGCATCAGTACTTC.

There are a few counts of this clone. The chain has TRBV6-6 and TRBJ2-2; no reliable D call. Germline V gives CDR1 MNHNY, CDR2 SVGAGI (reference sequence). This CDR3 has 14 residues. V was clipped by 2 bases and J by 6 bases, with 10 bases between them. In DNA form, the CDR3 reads TGTGCCAGCAGTTACCACAGCTTGCCCGGGGAGCTGTTTTTT. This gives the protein CASSYHSLPGELFF.

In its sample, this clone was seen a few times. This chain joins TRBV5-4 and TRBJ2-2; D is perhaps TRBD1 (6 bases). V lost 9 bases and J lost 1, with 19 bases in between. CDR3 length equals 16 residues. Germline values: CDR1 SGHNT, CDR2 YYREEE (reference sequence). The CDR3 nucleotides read TGTGCCACCCAGGGTACCACAGGGAGGAACACCGGGGAGCTGTTTTTT. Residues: CATQGTTGRNTGELFF.

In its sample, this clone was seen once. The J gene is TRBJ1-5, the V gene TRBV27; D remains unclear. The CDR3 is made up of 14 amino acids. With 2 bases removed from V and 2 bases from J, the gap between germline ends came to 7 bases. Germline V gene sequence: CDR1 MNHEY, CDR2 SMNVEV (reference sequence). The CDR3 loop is CASSLTPRNQPQHF. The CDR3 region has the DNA TGTGCCAGCAGTTTAACTCCCCGCAATCAGCCCCAGCATTTT.

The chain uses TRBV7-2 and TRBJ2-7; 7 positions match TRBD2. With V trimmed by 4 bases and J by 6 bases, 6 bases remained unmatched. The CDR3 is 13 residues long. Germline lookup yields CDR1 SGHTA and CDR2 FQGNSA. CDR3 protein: CASSYEWGGEQYF. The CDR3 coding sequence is TGTGCCAGCAGCTACGAGTGGGGGGGCGAGCAGTACTTC.

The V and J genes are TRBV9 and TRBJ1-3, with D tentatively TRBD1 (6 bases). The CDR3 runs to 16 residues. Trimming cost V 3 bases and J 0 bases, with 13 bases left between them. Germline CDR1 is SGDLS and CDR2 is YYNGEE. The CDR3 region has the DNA TGTGCCAGCAGCGCCCAAGACAGGAACTCTGGAAACACCATATATTTT. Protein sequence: CASSAQDRNSGNTIYF.

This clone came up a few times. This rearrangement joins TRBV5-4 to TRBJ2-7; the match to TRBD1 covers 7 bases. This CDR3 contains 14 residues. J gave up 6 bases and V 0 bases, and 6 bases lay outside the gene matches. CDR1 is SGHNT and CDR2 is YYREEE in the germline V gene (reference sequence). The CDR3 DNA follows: TGTGCCAGCAGCTTGGGGACAGGTAGTTTCGAGCAGTACTTC. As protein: CASSLGTGSFEQYF.

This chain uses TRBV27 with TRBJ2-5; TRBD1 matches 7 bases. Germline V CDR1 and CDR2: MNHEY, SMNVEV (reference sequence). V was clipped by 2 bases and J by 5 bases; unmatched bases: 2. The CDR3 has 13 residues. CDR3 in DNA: TGTGCCAGCAGTTTAAGGGGACAGGAGACCCAGTACTTC. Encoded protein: CASSLRGQETQYF.

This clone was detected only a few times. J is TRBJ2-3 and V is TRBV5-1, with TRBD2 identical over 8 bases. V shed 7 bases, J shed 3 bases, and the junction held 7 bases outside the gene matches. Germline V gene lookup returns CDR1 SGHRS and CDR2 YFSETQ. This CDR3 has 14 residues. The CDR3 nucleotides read TGCGCCAGCTCCGGGGGACTAGGGACAGATACGCAGTATTTT. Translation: CASSGGLGTDTQYF.

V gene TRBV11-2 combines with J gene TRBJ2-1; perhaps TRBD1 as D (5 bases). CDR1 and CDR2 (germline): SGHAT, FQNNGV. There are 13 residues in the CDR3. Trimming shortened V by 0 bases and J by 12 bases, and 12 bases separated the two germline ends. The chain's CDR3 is CASSLDPAGWQFF. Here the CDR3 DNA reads TGTGCCAGCAGCTTAGATCCGGCAGGGTGGCAGTTCTTC.

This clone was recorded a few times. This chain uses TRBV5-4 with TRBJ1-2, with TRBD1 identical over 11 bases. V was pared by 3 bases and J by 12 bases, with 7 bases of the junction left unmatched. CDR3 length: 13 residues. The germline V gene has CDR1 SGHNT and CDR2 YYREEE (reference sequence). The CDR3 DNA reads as TGTGCCAGCAGCTATGGACAGGGGGCGTCGGACACCTTC. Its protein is CASSYGQGASDTF. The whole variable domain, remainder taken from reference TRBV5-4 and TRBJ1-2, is ETGVTQSPTHLIKTRGQQVTLRCSSQSGHNTVSWYQQALGQGPQFIFQYYREEENGRGNFPPRFSGLQFPNYSSELNVNALELDDSALYLCASSYGQGASDTFGSGTRLTVV.

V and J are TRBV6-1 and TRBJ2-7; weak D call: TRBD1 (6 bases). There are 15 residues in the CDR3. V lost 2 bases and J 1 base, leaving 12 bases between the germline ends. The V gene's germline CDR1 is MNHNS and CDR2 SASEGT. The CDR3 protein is CASSENPGQSYEQYF. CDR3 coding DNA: TGTGCCAGCAGTGAAAACCCGGGACAATCCTACGAGCAGTACTTC.

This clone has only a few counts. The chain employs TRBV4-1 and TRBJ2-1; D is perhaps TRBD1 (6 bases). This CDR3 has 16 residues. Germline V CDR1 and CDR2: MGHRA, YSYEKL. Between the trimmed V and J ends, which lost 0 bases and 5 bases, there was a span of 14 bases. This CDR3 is CASSQDPGTRNNEQFF. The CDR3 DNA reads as TGCGCCAGCAGCCAAGATCCCGGGACACGGAACAATGAGCAGTTCTTC.